This entry lists 9 T cell receptor beta chains sequenced from one sample in a study of blood T cell repertoires in COVID-19. Libraries were prepared by immunoSEQ multiplex PCR; TCRdb keeps only in-frame clonotypes and omits some of them. This table holds 50,000 to 65,000 clones, roughly 80% found once. Input material: peripheral blood. Receptor source: a woman aged 60-70 years with acute or convalescent COVID-19.

The gene calls are TRBV2 and TRBJ1-3, with 10 bases aligning to TRBD1. CDR1 and CDR2 (germline): SNHLY, FYNNEI. The J segment lost 4 bases and the V segment lost 6 bases, leaving 6 bases of the junction unmatched. This CDR3 comprises 15 residues. The CDR3 DNA is TGTGCCAGCAGCCGGGACAGGGGATCAGGAAACACCATATATTTT. It is translated as CASSRDRGSGNTIYF.

The chain links TRBV28 to TRBJ1-4, with 7 positions matching TRBD1. Trimming at V came to 6 bases and at J to 3 bases, leaving 1 base not matched to a gene. The CDR3 sequence is 13 residues long. CDR1 and CDR2 from the germline V gene are MDHEN and SYDVKM. The CDR3 spells CASRGQPNEKLFF. CDR3 DNA sequence: TGTGCCAGCAGGGGACAGCCTAATGAAAAACTGTTTTTT.

The rearrangement uses TRBV5-1 and TRBJ2-1, with D perhaps matching TRBD2 (6 bases). The CDR3 has 14 amino acids. V lost 0 bases to trimming and J lost 3 bases, with 7 bases between them. Germline CDR1 and CDR2: SGHRS and YFSETQ. CDR3 sequence: CASSLDGSYNEQFF. The CDR3 DNA is TGCGCCAGCAGCTTGGACGGGAGCTACAATGAGCAGTTCTTC.

This chain uses TRBV7-2 with TRBJ2-1; 8 bases map to TRBD2. Germline V CDR1 and CDR2: SGHTA, FQGNSA. V dropped 1 base and J dropped 7; count of bases not matched to a gene: 6. This CDR3 contains 15 residues. In DNA form, the CDR3 reads TGTGCCAGCAGCTTAGAAGCGGGAGTGAGGAATGAGCAGTTCTTC. As protein: CASSLEAGVRNEQFF.

The genes are TRBV27 and TRBJ1-2; the D gene is possibly TRBD1 (5 bases). The CDR3 has 13 residues. CDR1 and CDR2 (germline): MNHEY, SMNVEV (reference sequence). Trimming shortened V by 6 bases and J by 8 bases, and 16 bases separated the two germline ends. CDR3 in DNA: TGTGCCAGCAGGCCCGGGGCGGGAGGAGGCTACACCTTC. Its translation: CASRPGAGGGYTF.

This clone was seen a single time. The genes are TRBV28 and TRBJ1-2; the match to TRBD1 covers 7 bases. The CDR3 totals 13 residues. Per germline, CDR1 MDHEN and CDR2 SYDVKM. With V trimmed by 4 bases and J by 5 bases, 4 bases remained unmatched. Here the CDR3 reads CASSSPQGYGYTF. Here the CDR3 DNA reads TGTGCCAGCAGTTCGCCACAGGGGTATGGCTACACCTTC.

The rearrangement uses TRBV6-5 and TRBJ1-1; no clear D gene. The CDR3 is 13 amino acids. Looked up from germline, CDR1 is MNHEY and CDR2 is SVGAGI. The V end was cut by 10 bases, the J end by 5 bases, with 17 bases between. CDR3 DNA: TGTGCCATCCGTCCGGTAGGCGGGACTGAAGCTTTCTTT. Translated: CAIRPVGGTEAFF.

The chain combines TRBV19 with TRBJ1-1; D is unclear. V was cut by 0 bases and J by 2 bases, with 7 bases left in between. CDR1 is LNHDA, CDR2 SQIVND, per germline (reference sequence). The CDR3 sequence is 14 residues long. The CDR3 DNA is TGTGCCAGTAGTATAGATCGGACTAACACTGAAGCTTTCTTT. Protein sequence: CASSIDRTNTEAFF.

Here the CDR3 DNA reads TGTGCCAGCAGCCATCCCCACACAGAGAACACTGAAGCTTTCTTT. Translating it yields CASSHPHTENTEAFF. The chain couples TRBV6-2 or TRBV6-3 to TRBJ1-1; no reliable D call. Per the germline V gene, CDR1 is MNHEY and CDR2 is SVGEGT. Trimming shortened V by 6 bases and J by 1 base, and 15 bases separated the two germline ends. There are 15 residues in the CDR3.